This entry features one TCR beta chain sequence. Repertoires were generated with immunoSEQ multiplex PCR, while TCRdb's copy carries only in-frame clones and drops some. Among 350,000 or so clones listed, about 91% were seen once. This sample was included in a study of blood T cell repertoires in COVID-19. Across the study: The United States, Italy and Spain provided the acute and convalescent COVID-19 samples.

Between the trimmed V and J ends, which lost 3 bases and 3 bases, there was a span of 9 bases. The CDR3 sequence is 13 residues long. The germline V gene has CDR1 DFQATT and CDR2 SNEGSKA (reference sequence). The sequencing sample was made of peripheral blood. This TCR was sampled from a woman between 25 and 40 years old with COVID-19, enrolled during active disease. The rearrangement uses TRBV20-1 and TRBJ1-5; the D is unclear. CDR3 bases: TGCAGTGCTAGTAAAGAGGTCAATCAGCCCCAGCATTTT. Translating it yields CSASKEVNQPQHF.